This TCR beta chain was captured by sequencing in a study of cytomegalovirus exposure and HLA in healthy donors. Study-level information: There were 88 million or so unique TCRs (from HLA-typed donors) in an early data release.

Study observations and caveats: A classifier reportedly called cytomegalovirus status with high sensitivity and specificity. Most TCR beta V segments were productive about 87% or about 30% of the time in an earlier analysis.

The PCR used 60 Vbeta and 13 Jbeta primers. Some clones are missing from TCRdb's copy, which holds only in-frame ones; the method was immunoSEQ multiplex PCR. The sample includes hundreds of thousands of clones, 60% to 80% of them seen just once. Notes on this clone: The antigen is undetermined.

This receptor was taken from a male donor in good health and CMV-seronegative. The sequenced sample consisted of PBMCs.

DNA of the CDR3: TGTGCCTGGAGTGTTTTGAGGGTCGGTAACTATGGCTACACCTTC. Its protein is CAWSVLRVGNYGYTF. The chain uses TRBV30 and TRBJ1-2; the D is unclear. The CDR3 is 15 residues long. Trimming pared 0 bases from V and 1 base from J, leaving 12 bases between. CDR1 and CDR2 from the germline V gene are GTSNPN and SVGIG (reference sequence).